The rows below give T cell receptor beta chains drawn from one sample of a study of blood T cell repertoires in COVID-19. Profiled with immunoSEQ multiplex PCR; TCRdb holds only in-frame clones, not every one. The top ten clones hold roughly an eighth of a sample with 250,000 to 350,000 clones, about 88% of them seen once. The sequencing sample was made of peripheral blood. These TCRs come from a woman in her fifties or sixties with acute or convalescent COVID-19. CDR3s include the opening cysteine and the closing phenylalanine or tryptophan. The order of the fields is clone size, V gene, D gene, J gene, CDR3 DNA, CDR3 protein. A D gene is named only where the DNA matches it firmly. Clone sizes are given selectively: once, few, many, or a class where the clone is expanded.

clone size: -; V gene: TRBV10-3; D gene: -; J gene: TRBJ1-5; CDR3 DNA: TGTGCCATCTGGGAGGGAGGGTTCTATCAGCCCCAGCATTTT; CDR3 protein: CAIWEGGFYQPQHF
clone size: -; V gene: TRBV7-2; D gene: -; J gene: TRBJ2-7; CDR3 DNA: TGTGCCAGCAGCTTAAGCCACGAGCAGTACTTC; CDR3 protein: CASSLSHEQYF
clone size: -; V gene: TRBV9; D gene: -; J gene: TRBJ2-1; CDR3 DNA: TGTGCCAGCAGCGTAGCCCCGGGGTCCAATGAGCAGTTCTTC; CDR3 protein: CASSVAPGSNEQFF
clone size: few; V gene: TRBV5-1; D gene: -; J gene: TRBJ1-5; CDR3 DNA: TGCGCCAGCAGCTTGGAAGACAGTAGCAATCAGCCCCAGCATTTT; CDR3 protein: CASSLEDSSNQPQHF
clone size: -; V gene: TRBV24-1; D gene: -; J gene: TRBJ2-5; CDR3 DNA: TGTGCCACCAGTGATTTGGACGGGGAGACCCAGTACTTC; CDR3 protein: CATSDLDGETQYF
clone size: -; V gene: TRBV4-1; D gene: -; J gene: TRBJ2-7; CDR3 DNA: TGCGCCAGCAGCCGGGGAGTAGCTGGGTCAAGCTACGAGCAGTACTTC; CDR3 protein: CASSRGVAGSSYEQYF
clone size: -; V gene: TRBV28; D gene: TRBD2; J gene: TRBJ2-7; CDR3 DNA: TGTGCCAGCAGTCTAGCGGGAGCATACGAGCAGTACTTC; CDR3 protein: CASSLAGAYEQYF
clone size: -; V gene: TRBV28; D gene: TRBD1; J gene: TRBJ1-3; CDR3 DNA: TGTGCCAGCAGTCCGGGACAGGGGGTGTCTGGAAACACCATATATTTT; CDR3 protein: CASSPGQGVSGNTIYF
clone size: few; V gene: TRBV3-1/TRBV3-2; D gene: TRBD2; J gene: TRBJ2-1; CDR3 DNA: TGTGCCAGCAGCCAAGTAGGGACTAGCGGGGGGATAATTGAGCAGTTCTTC; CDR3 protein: CASSQVGTSGGIIEQFF
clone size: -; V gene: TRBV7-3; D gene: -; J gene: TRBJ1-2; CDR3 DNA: TGTGCCAGCAGCTCGGGGCTAGGGGGCTATGGCTACACCTTC; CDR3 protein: CASSSGLGGYGYTF
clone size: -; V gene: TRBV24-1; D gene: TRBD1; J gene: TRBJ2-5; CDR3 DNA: TGTGCCACCAGTGAGCCAGGGGGTCCGTACCAAGAGACCCAGTACTTC; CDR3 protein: CATSEPGGPYQETQYF
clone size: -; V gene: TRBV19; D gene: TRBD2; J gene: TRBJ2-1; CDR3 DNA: TGTGCCAGTACTACTAGCGGGGGGGGTAATGAGCAGTTCTTC; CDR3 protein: CASTTSGGGNEQFF
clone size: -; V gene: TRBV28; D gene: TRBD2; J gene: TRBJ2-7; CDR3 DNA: TGTGCCAGCAGTTCCCCAATACTAGCGATCTCCTACGAGCAGTACTTC; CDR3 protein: CASSSPILAISYEQYF
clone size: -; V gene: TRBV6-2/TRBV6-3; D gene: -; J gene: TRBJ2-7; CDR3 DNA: TGTGCCAGCAGTGCAGGGACTCCCTACGAGCAGTACTTC; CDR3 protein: CASSAGTPYEQYF
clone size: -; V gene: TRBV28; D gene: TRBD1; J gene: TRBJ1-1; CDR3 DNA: TGTGCCAGCAGGGAGTCGACAGGGGAGACCACTGAAGCTTTCTTT; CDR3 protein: CASRESTGETTEAFF
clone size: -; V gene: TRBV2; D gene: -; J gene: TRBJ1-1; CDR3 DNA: TGTGCCAGCAGTGATAGCCCGCTTAAGGTCCCTGAAGCTTTCTTT; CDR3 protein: CASSDSPLKVPEAFF
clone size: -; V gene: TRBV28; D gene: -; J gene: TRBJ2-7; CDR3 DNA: TGTGCCAGCACCGGAGGGTGGTCGGGTTACGAGCAGTACTTC; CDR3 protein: CASTGGWSGYEQYF